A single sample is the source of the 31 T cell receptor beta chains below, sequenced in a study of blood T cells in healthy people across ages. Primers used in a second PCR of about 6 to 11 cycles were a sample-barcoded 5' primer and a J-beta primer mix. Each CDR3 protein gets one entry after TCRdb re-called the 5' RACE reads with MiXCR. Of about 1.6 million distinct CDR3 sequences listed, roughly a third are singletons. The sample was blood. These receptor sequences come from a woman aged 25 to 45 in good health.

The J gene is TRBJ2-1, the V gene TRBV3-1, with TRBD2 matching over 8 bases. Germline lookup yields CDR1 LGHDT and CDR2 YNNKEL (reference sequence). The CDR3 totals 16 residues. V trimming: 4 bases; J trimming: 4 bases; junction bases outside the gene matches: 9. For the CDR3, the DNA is TGTGCCAGCAGCCTCAGAAGCGGGAGTTTTTACAATGAGCAGTTCTTC. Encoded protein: CASSLRSGSFYNEQFF.

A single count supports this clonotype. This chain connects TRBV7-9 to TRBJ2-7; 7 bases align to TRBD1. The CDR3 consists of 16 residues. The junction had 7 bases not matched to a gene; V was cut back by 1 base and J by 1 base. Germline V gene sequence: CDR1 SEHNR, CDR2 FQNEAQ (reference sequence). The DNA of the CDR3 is TGTGCCAGCAGCTTAGGGTCCGGGGACAGTTCCTACGAGCAGTACTTC. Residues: CASSLGSGDSSYEQYF. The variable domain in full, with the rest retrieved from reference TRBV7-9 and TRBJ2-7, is DTGVSQNPRHKITKRGQNVTFRCDPISEHNRLYWYRQTLGQGPEFLTYFQNEAQLEKSRLLSDRFSAERPKGSFSTLEIQRTEQGDSAMYLCASSLGSGDSSYEQYFGPGTRLTVT.

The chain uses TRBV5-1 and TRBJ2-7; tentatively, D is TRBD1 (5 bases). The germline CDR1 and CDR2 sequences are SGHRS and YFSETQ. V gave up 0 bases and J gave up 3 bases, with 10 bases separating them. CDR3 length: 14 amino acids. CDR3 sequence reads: CASSLGVGDYEQYF. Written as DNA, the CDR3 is TGCGCCAGCAGCTTGGGAGTAGGGGACTACGAGCAGTACTTC.

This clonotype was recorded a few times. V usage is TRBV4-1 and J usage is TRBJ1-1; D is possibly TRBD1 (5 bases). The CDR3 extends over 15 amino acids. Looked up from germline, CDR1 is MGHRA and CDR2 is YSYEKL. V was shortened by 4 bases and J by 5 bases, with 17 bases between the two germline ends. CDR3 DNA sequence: TGCGCCAGCAGCCCCGGGACCAACACGTGGACTGAAGCTTTCTTT. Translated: CASSPGTNTWTEAFF.

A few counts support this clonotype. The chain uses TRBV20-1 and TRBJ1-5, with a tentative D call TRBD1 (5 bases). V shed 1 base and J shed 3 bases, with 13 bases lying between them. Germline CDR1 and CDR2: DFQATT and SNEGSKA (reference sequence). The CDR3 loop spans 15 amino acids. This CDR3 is CSARGGAGLNQPQHF. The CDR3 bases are TGCAGTGCTAGAGGGGGCGCCGGGCTCAATCAGCCCCAGCATTTT.

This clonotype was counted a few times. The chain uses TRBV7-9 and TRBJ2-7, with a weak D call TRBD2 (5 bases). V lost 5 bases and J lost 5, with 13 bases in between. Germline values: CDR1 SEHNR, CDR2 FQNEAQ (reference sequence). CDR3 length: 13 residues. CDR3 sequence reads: CASSTLASHEQYF. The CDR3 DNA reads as TGTGCCAGCAGCACTCTAGCTTCCCACGAGCAGTACTTC.

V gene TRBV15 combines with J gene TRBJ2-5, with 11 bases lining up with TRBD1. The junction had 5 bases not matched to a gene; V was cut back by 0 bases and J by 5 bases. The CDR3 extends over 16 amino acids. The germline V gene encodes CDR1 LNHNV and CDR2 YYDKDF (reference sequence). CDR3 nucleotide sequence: TGTGCCACCAGCAGAGACGGGACAGGGGGGCGCGAGACCCAGTACTTC. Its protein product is CATSRDGTGGRETQYF.

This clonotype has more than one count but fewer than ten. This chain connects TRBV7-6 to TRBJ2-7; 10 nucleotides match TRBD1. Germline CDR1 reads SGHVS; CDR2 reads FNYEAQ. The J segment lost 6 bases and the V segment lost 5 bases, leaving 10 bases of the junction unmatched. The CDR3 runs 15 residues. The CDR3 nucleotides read TGTGCCAGCAGCCTCACCGGGACAGGGGACTGCGAGCAGTACTTC. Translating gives CASSLTGTGDCEQYF.

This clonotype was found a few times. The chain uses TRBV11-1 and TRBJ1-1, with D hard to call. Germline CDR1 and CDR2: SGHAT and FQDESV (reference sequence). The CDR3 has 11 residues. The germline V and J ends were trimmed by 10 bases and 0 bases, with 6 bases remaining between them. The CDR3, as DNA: TGTGCCAACAAGCTGAACACTGAAGCTTTCTTT. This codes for CANKLNTEAFF.

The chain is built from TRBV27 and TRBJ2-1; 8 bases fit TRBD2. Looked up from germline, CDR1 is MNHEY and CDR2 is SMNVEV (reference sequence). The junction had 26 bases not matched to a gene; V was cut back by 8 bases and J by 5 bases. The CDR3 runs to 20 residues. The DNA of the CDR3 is TGTGCCAGCCGCCTAACTAGCGGAGGTCTTTACCGAAAGGGACACAATGAGCAGTTCTTC. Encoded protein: CASRLTSGGLYRKGHNEQFF.

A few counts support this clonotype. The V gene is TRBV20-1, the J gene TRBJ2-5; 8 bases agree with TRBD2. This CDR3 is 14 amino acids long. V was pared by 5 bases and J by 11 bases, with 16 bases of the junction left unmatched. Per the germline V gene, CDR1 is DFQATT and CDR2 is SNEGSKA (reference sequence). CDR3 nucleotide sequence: TGCAGTGCTGTGCGGGGGGCCGCCTACAATGAGCAGTACTTC. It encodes CSAVRGAAYNEQYF.

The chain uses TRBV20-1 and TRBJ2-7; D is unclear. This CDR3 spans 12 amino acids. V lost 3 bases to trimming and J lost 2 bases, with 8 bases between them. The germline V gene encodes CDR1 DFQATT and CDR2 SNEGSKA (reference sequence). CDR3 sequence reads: CSASAVAYEQYF. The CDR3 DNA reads TGCAGTGCTAGTGCAGTCGCCTACGAGCAGTACTTC.

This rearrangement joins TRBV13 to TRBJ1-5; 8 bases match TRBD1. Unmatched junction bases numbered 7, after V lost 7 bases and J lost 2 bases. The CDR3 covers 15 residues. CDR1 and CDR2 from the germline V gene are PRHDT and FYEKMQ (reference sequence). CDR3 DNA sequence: TGTGCCAGCAACCTCGGACAGGGCGGCAATCAGCCCCAGCATTTT. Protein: CASNLGQGGNQPQHF.

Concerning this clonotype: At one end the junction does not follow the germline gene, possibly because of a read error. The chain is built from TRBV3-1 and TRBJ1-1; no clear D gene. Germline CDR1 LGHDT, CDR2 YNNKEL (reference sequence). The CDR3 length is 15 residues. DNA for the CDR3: TGTGCCAGCAGCGGAATAGGGCGGACGAACACTGAAGTTTTCTTT. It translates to CASSGIGRTNTEVFF.

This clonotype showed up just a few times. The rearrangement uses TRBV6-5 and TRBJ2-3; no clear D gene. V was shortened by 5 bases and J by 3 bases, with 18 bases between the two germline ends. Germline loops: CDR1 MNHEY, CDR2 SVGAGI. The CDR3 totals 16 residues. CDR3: CASSSPALTGTDTQYF. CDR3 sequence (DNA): TGTGCCAGCAGTAGCCCGGCCTTAACTGGAACAGATACGCAGTATTTT.

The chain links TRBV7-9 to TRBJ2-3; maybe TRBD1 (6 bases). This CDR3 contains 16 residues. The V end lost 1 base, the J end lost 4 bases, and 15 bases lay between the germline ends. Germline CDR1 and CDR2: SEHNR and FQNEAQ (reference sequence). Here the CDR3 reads CASSLEGVGEPDTQYF. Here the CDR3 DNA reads TGTGCCAGCAGCTTAGAGGGGGTCGGAGAGCCAGATACGCAGTATTTT.

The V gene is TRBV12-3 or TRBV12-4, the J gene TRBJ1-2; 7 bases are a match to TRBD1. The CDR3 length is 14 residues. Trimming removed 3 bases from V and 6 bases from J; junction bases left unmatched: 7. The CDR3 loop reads CASSFDRVGHGYTF. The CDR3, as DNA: TGTGCCAGCAGTTTCGACAGGGTGGGTCATGGCTACACCTTC.

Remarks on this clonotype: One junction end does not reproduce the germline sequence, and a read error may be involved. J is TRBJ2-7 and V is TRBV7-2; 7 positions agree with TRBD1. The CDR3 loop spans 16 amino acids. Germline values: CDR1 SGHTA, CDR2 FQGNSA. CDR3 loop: CASNLGPTRGHYEQYF. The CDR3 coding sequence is TGTGCCAGCAACTTAGGACCTACAAGGGGGCACTACGAGCAGTACTTC.

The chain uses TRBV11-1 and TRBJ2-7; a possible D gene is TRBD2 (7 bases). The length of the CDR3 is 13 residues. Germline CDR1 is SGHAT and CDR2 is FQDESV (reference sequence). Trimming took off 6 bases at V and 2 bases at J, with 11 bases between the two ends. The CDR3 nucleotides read TGTGCCAGCAGAAGGGGGGGACCCTACGAGCAGTACTTC. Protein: CASRRGGPYEQYF. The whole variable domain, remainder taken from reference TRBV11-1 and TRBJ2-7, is EAEVAQSPRYKITEKSQAVAFWCDPISGHATLYWYRQILGQGPELLVQFQDESVVDDSQLPKDRFSAERLKGVDSTLKIQPAELGDSAMYLCASRRGGPYEQYFGPGTRLTVT.

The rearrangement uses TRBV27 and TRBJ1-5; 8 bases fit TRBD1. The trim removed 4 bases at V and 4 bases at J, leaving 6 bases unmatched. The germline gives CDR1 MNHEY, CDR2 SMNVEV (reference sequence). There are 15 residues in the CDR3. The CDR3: CASSSKTGENQPQHF. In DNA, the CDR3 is TGTGCCAGCAGTTCGAAGACAGGGGAGAATCAGCCCCAGCATTTT.

The CDR3 is CASSYSRRGWETQYF. The CDR3 DNA reads TGTGCCAGCAGTTACTCGCGGAGGGGGTGGGAGACCCAGTACTTC. The chain is built from TRBV6-5 and TRBJ2-5; possibly TRBD1 or TRBD2 for D (6 bases each). The CDR3 is made up of 15 amino acids. Per germline, CDR1 MNHEY and CDR2 SVGAGI. Trimming removed 0 bases at V and 5 bases at J, with 13 bases between.

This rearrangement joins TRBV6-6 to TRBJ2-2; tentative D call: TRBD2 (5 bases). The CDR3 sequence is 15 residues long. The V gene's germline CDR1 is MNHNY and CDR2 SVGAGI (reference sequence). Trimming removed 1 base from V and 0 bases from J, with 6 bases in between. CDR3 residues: CASSYFGANTGELFF. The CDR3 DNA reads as TGTGCCAGCAGTTACTTCGGGGCGAACACCGGGGAGCTGTTTTTT.

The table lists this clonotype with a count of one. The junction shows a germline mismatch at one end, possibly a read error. Here the CDR3 DNA reads TGTGCCAGCTCAAGGGGTAGCGGGGGCCCATACAATGTGCAGTTCTTC. Translation gives CASSRGSGGPYNVQFF. The chain uses TRBV7-9 and TRBJ2-1, with TRBD2 matching 9 bases. CDR1 is SEHNR, CDR2 FQNEAQ, per germline (reference sequence). The CDR3 runs 16 residues.

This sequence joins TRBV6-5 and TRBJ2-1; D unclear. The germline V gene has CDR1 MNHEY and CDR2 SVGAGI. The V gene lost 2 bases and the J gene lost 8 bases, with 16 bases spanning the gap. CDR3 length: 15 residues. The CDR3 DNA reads TGTGCCAGCAGTTACGCTGTTGGTTACTCGGATGAGCAGTTCTTC. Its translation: CASSYAVGYSDEQFF.

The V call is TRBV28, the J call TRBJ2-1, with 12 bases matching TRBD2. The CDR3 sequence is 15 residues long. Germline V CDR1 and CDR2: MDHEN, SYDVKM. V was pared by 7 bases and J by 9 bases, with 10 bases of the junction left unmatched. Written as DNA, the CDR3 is TGTGCCAGCACCCTTAGAGGACTAGCGGGACCTGAGCAGTTCTTC. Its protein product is CASTLRGLAGPEQFF.

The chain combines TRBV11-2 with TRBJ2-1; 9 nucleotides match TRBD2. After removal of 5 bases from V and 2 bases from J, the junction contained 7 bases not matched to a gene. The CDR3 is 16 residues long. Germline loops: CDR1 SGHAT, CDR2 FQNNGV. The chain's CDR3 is CASSTIRTSAYNEQFF. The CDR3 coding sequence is TGTGCCAGCAGCACAATTCGGACTAGCGCCTACAATGAGCAGTTCTTC.

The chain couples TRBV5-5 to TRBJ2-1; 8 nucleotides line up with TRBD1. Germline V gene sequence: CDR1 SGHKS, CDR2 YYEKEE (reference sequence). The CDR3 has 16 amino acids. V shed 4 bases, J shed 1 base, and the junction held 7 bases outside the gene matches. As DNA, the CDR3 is TGTGCCAGCAGCGCCGGGACAGGAGATTCCTACAATGAGCAGTTCTTC. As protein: CASSAGTGDSYNEQFF.

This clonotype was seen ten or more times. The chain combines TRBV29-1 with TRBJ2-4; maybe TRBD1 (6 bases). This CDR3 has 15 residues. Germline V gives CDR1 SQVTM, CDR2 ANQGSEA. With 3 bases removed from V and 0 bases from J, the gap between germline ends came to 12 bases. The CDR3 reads CSVEWAGVAKNIQYF. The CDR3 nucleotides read TGCAGCGTTGAGTGGGCAGGGGTAGCCAAAAACATTCAGTACTTC.

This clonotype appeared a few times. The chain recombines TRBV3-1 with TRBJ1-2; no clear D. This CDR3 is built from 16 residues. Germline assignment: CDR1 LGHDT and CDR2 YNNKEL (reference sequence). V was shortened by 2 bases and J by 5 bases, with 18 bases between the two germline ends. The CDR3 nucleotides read TGTGCCAGCAGCCAATTCGCGCCGCCGGTTTTTTATGGCTACACCTTC. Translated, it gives CASSQFAPPVFYGYTF.

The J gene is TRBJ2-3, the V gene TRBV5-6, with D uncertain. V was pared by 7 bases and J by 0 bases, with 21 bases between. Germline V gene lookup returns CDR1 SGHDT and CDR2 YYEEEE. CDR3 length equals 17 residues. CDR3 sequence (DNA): TGTGCCAGCGAGTTAGGTGGGTGCCCGTATAGCACAGATACGCAGTATTTT. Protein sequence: CASELGGCPYSTDTQYF.

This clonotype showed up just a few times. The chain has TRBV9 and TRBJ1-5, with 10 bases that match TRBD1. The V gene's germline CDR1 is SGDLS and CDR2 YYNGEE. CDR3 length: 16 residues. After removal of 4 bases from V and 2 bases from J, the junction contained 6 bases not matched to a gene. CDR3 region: CASSFRTGGGNQPQHF. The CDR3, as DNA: TGTGCCAGCAGCTTCAGGACAGGGGGAGGCAATCAGCCCCAGCATTTT.